This T cell receptor (beta chain) was found in a study of shared clonotypes between healthy human individuals. Whole-study findings and limits: Naive subsets tended to show greater estimated richness than memory subsets.

V lost 4 bases and J lost 4, with 6 bases in between. Per the germline V gene, CDR1 is SGHRS and CDR2 is YFSETQ. This CDR3 has 12 residues. Here immunoSEQ multiplex PCR was the method, and the copy in TCRdb shows in-frame clones only, minus some. Altogether about 670,000 clones are present, roughly 70% being singletons, with the ten largest covering about 1.8%. This clone has only a few counts. The antigen is undetermined. The TCR was taken from a woman aged 25-40 years in good health. The sequenced sample consisted of memory CD4+ T cells sorted from blood. Stated subset: CD45RA-negative fraction. The chain has TRBV5-1 and TRBJ2-1; D is uncertain. CDR3 nucleotide sequence: TGCGCCAGCAGCGGAGATTACAATGAGCAGTTCTTC. As protein: CASSGDYNEQFF.